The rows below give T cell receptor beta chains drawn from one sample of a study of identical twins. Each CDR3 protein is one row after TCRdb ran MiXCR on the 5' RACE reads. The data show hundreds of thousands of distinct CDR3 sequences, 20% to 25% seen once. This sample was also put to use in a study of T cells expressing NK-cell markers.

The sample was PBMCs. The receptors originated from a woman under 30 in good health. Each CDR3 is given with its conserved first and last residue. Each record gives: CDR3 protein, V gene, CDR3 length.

CASSTASNEQFF,TRBV5-1,12
CSASAITYEQYF,TRBV20-1,12
CSARPATQGTKETQYF,TRBV20-1,16
CSAKEGVGTDTQYF,TRBV20-1,14
CASSIGLPTDTQYF,TRBV5-1,14
CASSGWNTGELFF,TRBV6-1,13
CASSPFVGELFF,TRBV5-5,12
CASRNPPRGVYEQFF,TRBV6-1,15
CASSSGGHYEQYF,TRBV7-9,13
CASTHGEGLETQYF,TRBV5-1,14
CSARGRDLGETQYF,TRBV20-1,14
CASSLLGTGVDEQYF,TRBV5-1,15
CASSRDSTHEQFF,TRBV6-2/TRBV6-3,13
CASSLSWDGTYNEQFF,TRBV7-2,16
CSARVMAGGLYNEQFF,TRBV20-1,16
CASSPATGTSGGAYEQYF,TRBV7-7,18
CSVTWRGSGRDWDTQYF,TRBV29-1,17
CASSQGLAGGQNEQFF,TRBV3-1,16
CSANPSGGAPDTQYF,TRBV20-1,15
CASSRTESYNEQFF,TRBV6-4,14
CASSQDRKQPQHF,TRBV4-3,13
CAISERADDYEQYF,TRBV10-3,14
CSVGGLAGGFTDTQYF,TRBV29-1,16
CASSWGQLYQETQYF,TRBV5-6,15
CASSYLRDRVGNSPLHF,TRBV6-2/TRBV6-3,17
CSVGVYTEAFF,TRBV29-1,11
CASSQDDGTDTQYF,TRBV4-2,14
CASSPRGLDSYEQYF,TRBV3-1,15
CTTSARNNEQFF,TRBV20-1,12
CSYSGTGNGEQYF,TRBV20-1,13
CASSKTGALETQYF,TRBV7-9,14
CASSFNSQETQYF,TRBV7-2,13
CAWRRGYNEQFF,TRBV30,12
CASKGKGHNEQFF,TRBV3-1,13
CASSRLNRGATDTQYF,TRBV3-1,16
CATSEGLSGRGSTDTQYF,TRBV24-1,18
CASGFGAGVYGYTF,TRBV5-6,14
CASSLLTGGTLSKNIQYF,TRBV5-1,18
CASTIAGAYEQYF,TRBV12-3/TRBV12-4,13
CASSHPRDSNEQYF,TRBV28,14
CASSPGSLGPRDTEAFF,TRBV7-9,17
CASSQNRQSSYGYTF,TRBV5-1,15
CAKAGASTDTQYF,TRBV10-3,13
CASSLRDTYQETQYF,TRBV12-3/TRBV12-4,15
CASCGQAASEQFF,TRBV5-1,13
CASSSRTGRYGYTF,TRBV7-8,14
CASSRRVGYEQYF,TRBV6-1,13
CASSSRETDTQYF,TRBV12-3/TRBV12-4,13
CASSTSRGQVGYTF,TRBV19,14
CSAASGSNTDTQYF,TRBV20-1,14
CASSWTGTINGELFF,TRBV5-1,15
CSVVDLPDGELFF,TRBV29-1,13
CSAVDRTNTEAFF,TRBV20-1,13